The rows below give T cell receptor beta chains drawn from one sample of a study of blood T cell repertoires in COVID-19. Libraries were prepared by immunoSEQ multiplex PCR; TCRdb keeps only in-frame clonotypes and omits some of them. The repertoire holds some 150,000 clones, with 70% to 90% as singletons. Source material: peripheral blood. The receptors were gathered from a man between 60 and 70 years old with COVID-19, enrolled during active disease. The CDR3 runs from the conserved cysteine through the conserved F or W. Clone size is stated in some rows and not others, as once, few, many or a class when expanded.

J gene: TRBJ2-7
V gene: TRBV24-1
clone size: -
CDR3 protein: CATSDDGNSYEQYF

J gene: TRBJ1-5
V gene: TRBV6-2/TRBV6-3
clone size: -
CDR3 protein: CASSWTGGNQPQHF

J gene: TRBJ1-4
V gene: TRBV6-5
clone size: -
CDR3 protein: CASSYSPTGNEKLFF

J gene: TRBJ1-1
V gene: TRBV21-1
clone size: -
CDR3 protein: CASSRTGVGTEAFF

J gene: TRBJ2-7
V gene: TRBV21-1
clone size: -
CDR3 protein: CASSKVGLTGGYEQYF

J gene: TRBJ1-1
V gene: TRBV5-1
clone size: once
CDR3 protein: CASSLARDRDAFF

J gene: TRBJ1-5
V gene: TRBV21-1
clone size: -
CDR3 protein: CASSKGWDRDIDQPQHF

J gene: TRBJ2-1
V gene: TRBV5-1
clone size: once
CDR3 protein: CASSLDGSGVYNEQFF

J gene: TRBJ2-1
V gene: TRBV24-1
clone size: -
CDR3 protein: CATSNPTSGINEQFF

J gene: TRBJ1-5
V gene: TRBV19
clone size: -
CDR3 protein: CASSVDRAGNQPQHF

J gene: TRBJ1-1
V gene: TRBV19
clone size: -
CDR3 protein: CASTTGTGNTEAFF

J gene: TRBJ2-7
V gene: TRBV29-1
clone size: -
CDR3 protein: CSAGTSGISYEQYF

J gene: TRBJ2-3
V gene: TRBV3-1/TRBV3-2
clone size: -
CDR3 protein: CASSQGSSRVVDTQYF

J gene: TRBJ1-5
V gene: TRBV18
clone size: -
CDR3 protein: CASSPGGGDQPQHF

J gene: TRBJ2-4
V gene: TRBV19
clone size: -
CDR3 protein: CASSNSGTKSLAKNIQYF

J gene: TRBJ1-2
V gene: TRBV6-5
clone size: -
CDR3 protein: CASRREEPNYGYTF

J gene: TRBJ2-2
V gene: TRBV7-9
clone size: few
CDR3 protein: CASSKGGTGPELFF

J gene: TRBJ2-7
V gene: TRBV9
clone size: -
CDR3 protein: CASSPGQIYEQYF

J gene: TRBJ1-4
V gene: TRBV24-1
clone size: once
CDR3 protein: CATSDSAGGEEKLFF

J gene: TRBJ2-5
V gene: TRBV30
clone size: -
CDR3 protein: CAWSDAPGTQETQYF

J gene: TRBJ1-5
V gene: TRBV7-2
clone size: once
CDR3 protein: CASSLPGQGAFRQPQHF

J gene: TRBJ2-3
V gene: TRBV6-5
clone size: -
CDR3 protein: CASRGGGAQYF

J gene: TRBJ2-1
V gene: TRBV7-9
clone size: -
CDR3 protein: CASSSSPGLAGKNEQFF

J gene: TRBJ2-7
V gene: TRBV10-3
clone size: -
CDR3 protein: CAISTGESSSDEQYF

J gene: TRBJ2-2
V gene: TRBV18
clone size: -
CDR3 protein: CASSPRGGENTGELFF

J gene: TRBJ2-7
V gene: TRBV6-2/TRBV6-3
clone size: -
CDR3 protein: CASSYDSSYEQYF

J gene: TRBJ2-2
V gene: TRBV2
clone size: -
CDR3 protein: CASSEPDRVGELFF

J gene: TRBJ2-1
V gene: TRBV7-2
clone size: -
CDR3 protein: CASSSGQGNYNEQFF

J gene: TRBJ1-1
V gene: TRBV18
clone size: -
CDR3 protein: CASSPLGQGVGTEAFF

J gene: TRBJ1-2
V gene: TRBV12-3/TRBV12-4
clone size: -
CDR3 protein: CASSLAAGGYTF

J gene: TRBJ2-3
V gene: TRBV13
clone size: -
CDR3 protein: CASNIRTSGSTDTQYF

J gene: TRBJ1-6
V gene: TRBV6-5
clone size: -
CDR3 protein: CASSYYRTGLRSPLHF

J gene: TRBJ2-5
V gene: TRBV10-3
clone size: once
CDR3 protein: CAISDRGAYQETQYF

J gene: TRBJ2-7
V gene: TRBV3-1/TRBV3-2
clone size: -
CDR3 protein: CASSHPDRPLTYEQYF

J gene: TRBJ2-7
V gene: TRBV29-1
clone size: -
CDR3 protein: CSARGSGQGVNEQYF

J gene: TRBJ1-2
V gene: TRBV7-2
clone size: once
CDR3 protein: CASSLGGGNYGYTF

J gene: TRBJ2-1
V gene: TRBV12-3/TRBV12-4
clone size: once
CDR3 protein: CASSRENEQFF

J gene: TRBJ1-2
V gene: TRBV10-3
clone size: -
CDR3 protein: CAISESQGYGYTF

J gene: TRBJ1-4
V gene: TRBV12-5
clone size: -
CDR3 protein: CASGQTGGDKKLFF

J gene: TRBJ1-2
V gene: TRBV5-5
clone size: -
CDR3 protein: CASSGRQGWYGYTF

J gene: TRBJ2-7
V gene: TRBV6-4
clone size: -
CDR3 protein: CASRQGGSYEQYF

J gene: TRBJ2-1
V gene: TRBV19
clone size: -
CDR3 protein: CASSRGSSYNEQFF

J gene: TRBJ1-1
V gene: TRBV28
clone size: -
CDR3 protein: CATRNGGTLNTEAFF

J gene: TRBJ2-4
V gene: TRBV30
clone size: -
CDR3 protein: CAWSVSQLAGAKNIQYF

J gene: TRBJ2-3
V gene: TRBV19
clone size: -
CDR3 protein: CASSLRQGALLDTQYF

J gene: TRBJ2-2
V gene: TRBV27
clone size: -
CDR3 protein: CASSFQGAGTGELFF

J gene: TRBJ1-6
V gene: TRBV6-5
clone size: -
CDR3 protein: CASSYSNRANSPLHF

J gene: TRBJ2-1
V gene: TRBV24-1
clone size: -
CDR3 protein: CATSDPLAGGRNEQFF

J gene: TRBJ1-3
V gene: TRBV3-1/TRBV3-2
clone size: -
CDR3 protein: CASSQGQFSGNTIYF

J gene: TRBJ2-3
V gene: TRBV4-2
clone size: -
CDR3 protein: CASSQVALPGLGLDTQYF

J gene: TRBJ1-2
V gene: TRBV6-2/TRBV6-3
clone size: -
CDR3 protein: CASSKQGAANYGYTF

J gene: TRBJ2-7
V gene: TRBV5-1
clone size: few
CDR3 protein: CASSRGGTGGDEQYF

J gene: TRBJ2-1
V gene: TRBV5-6
clone size: -
CDR3 protein: CASSLVAGNGQFF

J gene: TRBJ2-5
V gene: TRBV11-3
clone size: -
CDR3 protein: CASSLGSGGETQYF

J gene: TRBJ1-1
V gene: TRBV19
clone size: -
CDR3 protein: CASSSTGLMNTEAFF

J gene: TRBJ2-3
V gene: TRBV7-8
clone size: -
CDR3 protein: CASSQREGGSADTQYF

J gene: TRBJ1-2
V gene: TRBV3-1/TRBV3-2
clone size: -
CDR3 protein: CASSKRMGQAGGYTF